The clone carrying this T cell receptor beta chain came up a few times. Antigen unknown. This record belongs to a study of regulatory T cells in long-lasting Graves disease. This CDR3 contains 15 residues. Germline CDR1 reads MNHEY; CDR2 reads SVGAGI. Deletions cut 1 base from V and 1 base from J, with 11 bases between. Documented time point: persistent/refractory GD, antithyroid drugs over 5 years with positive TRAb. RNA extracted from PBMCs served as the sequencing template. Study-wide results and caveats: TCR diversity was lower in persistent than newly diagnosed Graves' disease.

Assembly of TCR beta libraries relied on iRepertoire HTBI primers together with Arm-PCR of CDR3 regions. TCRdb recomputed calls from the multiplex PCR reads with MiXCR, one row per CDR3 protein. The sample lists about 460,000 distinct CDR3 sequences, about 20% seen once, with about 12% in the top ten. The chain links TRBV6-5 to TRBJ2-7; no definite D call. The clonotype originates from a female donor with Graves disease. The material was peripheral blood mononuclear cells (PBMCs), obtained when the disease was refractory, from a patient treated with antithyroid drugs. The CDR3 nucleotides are TGTGCCAGCAGTTACTGGGCAAGAAGGTCCTACGAGCAGTACTTC. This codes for CASSYWARRSYEQYF.